Shown below are 29 T cell receptor beta chains from a single sample sequenced in a study of CD8+ T cells in alopecia areata. Extracted RNA was reverse transcribed, and the resulting cDNA served as sequencing template. Profiled with immunoSEQ multiplex PCR; TCRdb holds only in-frame clones, not every one. This sample yields around 140,000 clones, of which around 87% are seen a single time; about 15% belongs to the top ten. The source was CD8+ T cells sorted from blood, collected at week 0. The receptors were sampled from a human donor with alopecia areata.

There are a few counts of this clone. The genes are TRBV25-1 and TRBJ2-7; D remains ambiguous. Germline assignment: CDR1 MGHDK and CDR2 SYGVNS. Trimming removed 3 bases at V and 5 bases at J, with 17 bases between. The CDR3 extends over 15 amino acids. Here the CDR3 DNA reads TGTGCCAGCAGTGACGTTGGGTCCTATGGTCACGAGCAGTACTTC. This translates into CASSDVGSYGHEQYF.

A few counts support this clone. This chain links TRBV29-1 with TRBJ2-2; D unclear. This CDR3 has 10 residues. Deletions cut 5 bases from V and 9 bases from J, with 7 bases between. Looked up from germline, CDR1 is SQVTM and CDR2 is ANQGSEA. The CDR3: CSVLERELFF. In DNA form, the CDR3 reads TGCAGCGTTCTCGAGAGGGAGCTGTTTTTT.

The genes are TRBV7-2 and TRBJ1-5; D is uncertain. Trimming stripped 6 bases from V and 7 bases from J, with 16 bases between. This CDR3 is 14 amino acids long. CDR1 and CDR2 (germline): SGHTA, FQGNSA. The CDR3 DNA is TGTGCCAGCAGGGCACTAGGGAGAAGCCAGCCCCAGCATTTT. It specifies CASRALGRSQPQHF.

Only one count was recorded for this clone. V gene TRBV7-9 combines with J gene TRBJ2-4; TRBD2 matches at 7 bases. V shed 5 bases, J shed 0 bases, and the junction held 13 bases outside the gene matches. In germline, CDR1 is SEHNR, CDR2 FQNEAQ (reference sequence). CDR3 length: 18 amino acids. The CDR3: CASSPPSGSPGAKNIQYF. Written as DNA, the CDR3 is TGTGCCAGCAGCCCCCCTAGCGGTTCCCCAGGAGCCAAAAACATTCAGTACTTC.

The J gene is TRBJ2-1, the V gene TRBV11-2; 7 nucleotides align to TRBD2. The CDR3 runs 18 residues. The germline V gene encodes CDR1 SGHAT and CDR2 FQNNGV. Trimming at V came to 3 bases and at J to 1 base, leaving 12 bases not matched to a gene. CDR3 sequence reads: CASSFISQRGLSYNEQFF. CDR3 in DNA: TGTGCCAGCAGCTTTATTAGCCAGCGGGGCCTATCCTACAATGAGCAGTTCTTC. The full variable domain, in which reference TRBV11-2 and TRBJ2-1 provide the parts outside the CDR3, is EAGVAQSPRYKIIEKRQSVAFWCNPISGHATLYWYQQILGQGPKLLIQFQNNGVVDDSQLPKDRFSAERLKGVDSTLKIQPAKLEDSAVYLCASSFISQRGLSYNEQFFGPGTRLTVL.

There are a few counts of this clone. The chain couples TRBV6-1 to TRBJ2-3; no clear D gene. The V end lost 1 base, the J end lost 3 bases, and 5 bases lay between the germline ends. The CDR3 extends over 13 amino acids. The germline V gene has CDR1 MNHNS and CDR2 SASEGT. The CDR3 here is CASSEGVTDTQYF. CDR3 coding DNA: TGTGCCAGCAGTGAAGGAGTAACAGATACGCAGTATTTT.

The chain has TRBV7-2 and TRBJ2-7, with TRBD1 identical over 10 bases. There are 16 residues in the CDR3. V shed 4 bases and J 4 bases; nucleotides not matched to a gene: 10. CDR1 SGHTA and CDR2 FQGNSA come from the germline V gene. DNA for the CDR3: TGTGCCAGCAGCTACGAAGCCGGGACAGGGGATTACGAGCAGTACTTC. It specifies CASSYEAGTGDYEQYF.

This clone was observed a few times. The chain joins TRBV29-1 to TRBJ2-2; 7 bases line up with TRBD1. The CDR3 sequence is 14 residues long. After removal of 4 bases from V and 2 bases from J, the junction contained 4 bases not matched to a gene. Germline assignment: CDR1 SQVTM and CDR2 ANQGSEA. For the CDR3, the DNA is TGCAGCGTTGTAACAGGGGATAACACCGGGGAGCTGTTTTTT. This encodes CSVVTGDNTGELFF.

The chain recombines TRBV6-6 with TRBJ2-7; D remains ambiguous. The CDR3 has 13 amino acids. From germline, CDR1 is MNHNY and CDR2 SVGAGI (reference sequence). The germline V and J ends were trimmed by 3 bases and 0 bases, with 6 bases remaining between them. CDR3 loop: CASSYSPSYEQYF. CDR3 in DNA: TGTGCCAGCAGTTATTCACCCTCCTACGAGCAGTACTTC.

The chain uses TRBV29-1 and TRBJ2-7; 15 bases map to TRBD2. Germline CDR1 SQVTM, CDR2 ANQGSEA. The CDR3 length is 16 residues. The trim removed 4 bases at V and 2 bases at J, leaving 6 bases unmatched. The CDR3, as DNA: TGCAGCGTTGCCGGGACTAGCGGGGGGACCCCCTACGAGCAGTACTTC. Translating gives CSVAGTSGGTPYEQYF.

This chain connects TRBV28 to TRBJ2-1, with TRBD1 matching over 7 bases. Germline assignment: CDR1 MDHEN and CDR2 SYDVKM. The junction had 3 bases not matched to a gene; V was cut back by 3 bases and J by 7 bases. This CDR3 contains 13 residues. CDR3 sequence: CASSFRGRNEQFF. CDR3 DNA: TGTGCCAGCAGTTTTAGGGGGCGGAATGAGCAGTTCTTC.

The V gene is TRBV29-1, the J gene TRBJ2-3; D unclear. Germline V gene data show CDR1 as SQVTM and CDR2 as ANQGSEA. V was clipped by 5 bases and J by 6 bases, with 9 bases between them. This CDR3 comprises 11 residues. CDR3 in amino acids: CSVNDRDTQYF. The CDR3 region has the DNA TGCAGCGTTAATGACCGGGATACGCAGTATTTT.

V and J are TRBV11-2 and TRBJ1-2; D is possibly TRBD1 (6 bases). The germline V and J ends were trimmed by 3 bases and 6 bases, with 8 bases remaining between them. Per germline, CDR1 SGHAT and CDR2 FQNNGV. This CDR3 is 12 amino acids long. The CDR3 coding sequence is TGTGCCAGCAGCTTCGGACAGCATGGCTACACCTTC. This sequence encodes CASSFGQHGYTF.

The genes are TRBV29-1 and TRBJ2-7, with 7 bases that match TRBD1. V shed 2 bases, J shed 2 bases, and the junction held 12 bases outside the gene matches. The CDR3 totals 16 residues. Germline CDR1 SQVTM, CDR2 ANQGSEA. The CDR3 DNA follows: TGCAGCGTTGAACAACCGGGACAGCTAACCACCTACGAGCAGTACTTC. Its translation: CSVEQPGQLTTYEQYF.

The CDR3 DNA follows: TGTGCCAGCAGTTATCCAGGGGACTATGGCTACACCTTC. This encodes CASSYPGDYGYTF. The chain uses TRBV6-6 and TRBJ1-2, with D possibly being TRBD1 (6 bases). Per the germline V gene, CDR1 is MNHNY and CDR2 is SVGAGI (reference sequence). Trimming pared 3 bases from V and 3 bases from J, leaving 8 bases between. The length of the CDR3 is 13 residues.

V is TRBV2 and J is TRBJ1-1; 9 bases fit TRBD1. Trimming took 7 bases from V and 1 from J; bases not matched to a gene: 7. Germline V lookup: CDR1 SNHLY, CDR2 FYNNEI. This CDR3 spans 15 amino acids. The CDR3 sequence: CASIRGGQGNTEAFF. The CDR3 bases are TGTGCCAGCATCCGAGGGGGACAGGGGAACACTGAAGCTTTCTTT.

Only one count was recorded for this clone. One end of the junction does not line up with germline, which may come from a read error. The chain employs TRBV25-1 and TRBJ2-5; D possibly corresponds to TRBD1 (5 bases). Germline loops: CDR1 MGHDK, CDR2 SYGVNS. The CDR3 has 13 amino acids. The CDR3 region is CASSELGQVTQYF. CDR3 DNA sequence: TGTGCCAGCAGTGAGCTGGGGCAAGTGACCCAGTACTTC. Full variable domain (remainder filled in from reference TRBV25-1 and TRBJ2-5): EADIYQTPRYLVIGTGKKITLECSQTMGHDKMYWYQQDPGMELHLIHYSYGVNSTEKGDLSSESTVSRIRTEHFPLTLESARPSHTSQYLCASSELGQVTQYFGPGTRLLVL.

CDR3 nucleotides: TGTGCCAGCAGCGTAGGAAGCTCCTACAATGAGCAGTTCTTC. Translating gives CASSVGSSYNEQFF. The chain combines TRBV9 with TRBJ2-1; D uncertain. Germline V gives CDR1 SGDLS, CDR2 YYNGEE. The CDR3 totals 14 residues. V dropped 0 bases and J dropped 0 bases, with 4 bases sitting between them.

V gene TRBV5-8 combines with J gene TRBJ1-1; D is unresolved. Germline loops: CDR1 SGHTS, CDR2 YDEGEE. Deletions cut 4 bases from V and 4 bases from J, with 26 bases between. This CDR3 contains 18 residues. CDR3 loop: CASSPRRRALLRGTEAFF. In DNA, the CDR3 is TGTGCCAGCAGCCCTAGACGCCGGGCCCTACTTCGGGGCACTGAAGCTTTCTTT. Together with reference TRBV5-8 and TRBJ1-1, the CDR3 gives the full variable domain: EAGVTQSPTHLIKTRGQQATLRCSPISGHTSVYWYQQALGLGLQFLLWYDEGEERNRGNFPPRFSGRQFPNYSSELNVNALELEDSALYLCASSPRRRALLRGTEAFFGQGTRLTVV.

This chain uses TRBV5-6 with TRBJ1-1; a weak D match, TRBD1 (5 bases). The germline CDR1 and CDR2 sequences are SGHDT and YYEEEE. The ends were cut back, 1 base at V and 1 base at J, with 8 bases in the middle. The CDR3 totals 14 residues. The CDR3 bases are TGTGCCAGCAGCTTGTGGGGGAGGAACACTGAAGCTTTCTTT. This translates into CASSLWGRNTEAFF.

The V call is TRBV11-2, the J call TRBJ2-3; TRBD1 matches at 7 bases. Germline loops: CDR1 SGHAT, CDR2 FQNNGV. This CDR3 is built from 15 residues. With 1 base clipped from V and 2 bases from J, the junction kept 3 bases outside the gene matches. The CDR3 loop is CASSLGGQTTDTQYF. CDR3 sequence (DNA): TGTGCCAGCAGCTTAGGGGGACAGACCACAGATACGCAGTATTTT.

V and J are TRBV5-1 and TRBJ2-2; D is perhaps TRBD1 or TRBD2 (5 bases each). CDR1 SGHRS and CDR2 YFSETQ come from the germline V gene. V gave up 0 bases and J gave up 1 base, with 10 bases separating them. The CDR3 sequence is 16 residues long. Here the CDR3 reads CASSLAGTVNTGELFF. The CDR3, as DNA: TGCGCCAGCAGCTTGGCCGGGACCGTGAACACCGGGGAGCTGTTTTTT.

The chain uses TRBV19 and TRBJ1-5, with D hard to call. Germline lookup yields CDR1 LNHDA and CDR2 SQIVND (reference sequence). The CDR3 consists of 11 residues. V was trimmed by 1 base and J by 6 bases, leaving 1 base between them. The CDR3 nucleotides are TGTGCCAGTAGTATAGGTCAGCCCCAGCATTTT. This translates into CASSIGQPQHF.

The V gene is TRBV27, the J gene TRBJ2-7; D may match TRBD1 or TRBD2 (5 bases each). V was pared by 6 bases and J by 4 bases, with 13 bases between. Per germline, CDR1 MNHEY and CDR2 SMNVEV (reference sequence). The CDR3 runs 13 residues. The CDR3 DNA sequence: TGTGCCAGCAGCCGGGACCTGGGGTACGAGCAGTACTTC. It specifies CASSRDLGYEQYF.

This clone was picked up one time. The rearrangement uses TRBV2 and TRBJ2-7; D ambiguous. V lost 0 bases and J lost 7, with 7 bases in between. Germline V gives CDR1 SNHLY, CDR2 FYNNEI. The CDR3 contains 12 residues. CDR3 sequence (DNA): TGTGCCAGCAGTGAAGCACAGTTGGAGCAGTACTTC. Its translation: CASSEAQLEQYF.

The table lists this clone with a count of one. This chain joins TRBV14 and TRBJ2-7, with 8 nucleotides matching TRBD1. CDR3 length: 16 residues. Germline loops: CDR1 SGHDN, CDR2 FVKESK. V lost 0 bases, J lost 2 bases, and 6 bases stayed unmatched. The CDR3, as DNA: TGTGCCAGCAGCCAAGAGGAGACAGGGGAAACCTACGAGCAGTACTTC. Amino acids: CASSQEETGETYEQYF.

The chain couples TRBV23-1 to TRBJ2-7, with D tentatively TRBD2 (7 bases). TRBV23-1 is sorted into the ORF group, with uncertain function. V was shortened by 0 bases and J by 7 bases, with 13 bases between the two germline ends. The length of the CDR3 is 14 residues. CDR3 sequence reads: CASSQSGGPGEQYF. For the CDR3, the DNA is TGCGCCAGCAGTCAATCCGGGGGGCCGGGGGAGCAGTACTTC.

Comment on this clone: Different DNA sequences within this sample yield the same CDR3. The V and J genes are TRBV27 and TRBJ1-5; D gene ambiguous. V gave up 4 bases and J gave up 0 bases, with 4 bases separating them. CDR1 is MNHEY and CDR2 is SMNVEV in the germline V gene (reference sequence). This CDR3 has 13 amino acids. In DNA, the CDR3 is TGTGCCAGCAGTTCGTATAGCAATCAGCCCCAGCATTTT. This encodes CASSSYSNQPQHF.

The V and J genes are TRBV4-1 and TRBJ2-1; D is possibly TRBD1 (5 bases). V was shortened by 1 base and J by 10 bases, with 5 bases between the two germline ends. The CDR3 totals 11 residues. CDR1 and CDR2 from the germline V gene are MGHRA and YSYEKL. The CDR3 DNA reads TGCGCCAGCAGCCAAGGGACAGAGCAGTTCTTC. This translates into CASSQGTEQFF.